This T cell receptor (beta chain) was found in a study of shared clonotypes between healthy human individuals. Study context: Used for every donor were three CD4 naive, three CD4 memory, two CD8 naive and one CD8 memory plate.

Notes on this clone: Its antigen remains unknown.

Findings of the study overall: Rarefaction indicated that sorted-subset sequencing remained incomplete although depth was large. Shared clonotypes: about 4.6% naive CD4, about 3.5% naive CD8, less than 2.5% memory CD4, approximately 0.4% memory CD8. The sole specimen, blood, was sampled, and tissue repertoires likely differ.

Per the germline V gene, CDR1 is SGHRS and CDR2 is YFSETQ. This CDR3 has 14 residues. The ends were cut back, 4 bases at V and 7 bases at J, with 17 bases in the middle. Measured with immunoSEQ multiplex PCR; TCRdb has only the in-frame clones, and not every one. The sample gives 1.4 million to 1.5 million clones, roughly 96% of which show up once; approximately 1.2% is in the top ten. The clonotype was recovered from a man aged 25-45 years in good health. Sequencing used naive CD4+ T cells sorted from blood. Subset specified: CD45RA+ positively selected. V gene TRBV5-1 combines with J gene TRBJ1-1; D gene uncertain. The CDR3 sequence is CASSPDGVSLEAFF. CDR3 in DNA: TGCGCCAGCAGCCCTGACGGGGTTTCCCTTGAAGCTTTCTTT.